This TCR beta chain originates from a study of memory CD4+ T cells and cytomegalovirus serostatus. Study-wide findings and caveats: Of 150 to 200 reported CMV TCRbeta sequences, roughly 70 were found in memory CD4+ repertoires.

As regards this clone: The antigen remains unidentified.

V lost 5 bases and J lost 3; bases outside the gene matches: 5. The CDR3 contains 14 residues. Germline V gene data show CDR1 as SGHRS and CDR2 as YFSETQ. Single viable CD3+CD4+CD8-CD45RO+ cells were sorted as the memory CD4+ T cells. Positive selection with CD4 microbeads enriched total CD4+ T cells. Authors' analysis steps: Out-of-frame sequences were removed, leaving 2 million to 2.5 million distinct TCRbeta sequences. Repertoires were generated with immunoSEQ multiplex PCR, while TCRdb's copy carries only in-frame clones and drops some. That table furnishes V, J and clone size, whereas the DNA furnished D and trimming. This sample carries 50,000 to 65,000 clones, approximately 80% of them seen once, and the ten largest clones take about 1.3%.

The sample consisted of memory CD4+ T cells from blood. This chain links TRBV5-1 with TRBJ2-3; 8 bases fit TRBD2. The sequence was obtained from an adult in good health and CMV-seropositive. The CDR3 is CASRAGGRTDTQYF. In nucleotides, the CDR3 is TGCGCCAGCAGGGCGGGGGGAAGGACAGATACGCAGTATTTT.